This TCR beta chain stems from a study of neurological immune-mediated disorders. The overall study: Of about 35 multiple sclerosis patients, some 30 were relapsing-remitting and 3 secondary progressive. Whole-study findings and limits: Phylogenetic grouping assigned the repertoires of 18 of 34 multiple sclerosis patients to one related-CDR3 cluster, which constitutes a possible signature.

This clonotype was counted between two and nine times. Its target is not known. The CDR3 is 17 amino acids. Germline V gene lookup returns CDR1 KGHSH and CDR2 LQKENI. J gave up 5 bases and V 5 bases, and 16 bases lay outside the gene matches. TCRdb redid the calling of the 5' RACE reads with MiXCR, one entry per CDR3 protein. The sample lists 55,000 to 75,000 distinct CDR3 sequences, around 5% seen once, with roughly 6% in the top ten. The unsorted libraries originated from 2 million PBMCs kept at -80 C. The sample taken for sequencing was PBMCs. The chain joins TRBV18 to TRBJ2-5, with 8 bases that match TRBD1. The receptor was isolated from a human donor with multiple sclerosis. The donor label of this sample is uncertain. This chain's CDR3 is CASSSTETGVLRETQYF. CDR3 coding DNA: TGTGCCAGCTCATCAACTGAGACAGGGGTTCTACGCGAGACCCAGTACTTC. Variable domain in full (rest from reference TRBV18 and TRBJ2-5): NAGVMQNPRHLVRRRGQEARLRCSPMKGHSHVYWYRQLPEEGLKFMVYLQKENIIDESGMPKERFSAEFPKEGPSILRIQQVVRGDSAAYFCASSSTETGVLRETQYFGPGTRLLVL.